This T cell receptor (beta chain) was sequenced during a study of blood T cells in healthy people across ages. On this clonotype: Its antigen remains unidentified.

With 5 bases removed from V and 11 bases from J, the gap between germline ends came to 28 bases. This CDR3 contains 17 residues. Germline-derived CDR1 and CDR2 are SGHAT and FQNNGV. Study-wide results and caveats: Bulk PBMC profiling left naive and antigen-experienced comparisons inconclusive. Age advanced and TCR beta diversity per million T cells fell, roughly linearly.

With a J-beta primer mix and a sample-barcoded 5' primer, a second PCR ran about 7 to 12 cycles. TCRdb used MiXCR to reprocess the 5' RACE reads, holding one entry per CDR3 protein. The table lists about 1.7 million distinct CDR3 sequences, 28% of them singletons. Source material: blood. The chain joins TRBV11-2 to TRBJ2-1, with D perhaps given as TRBD1 or TRBD2 (6 bases each). The sequence came from a woman in her 30s in good health. The CDR3 bases are TGTGCCAGCAGCCCTTCTTTCGGTAGCGGAGGGGGTTGGCAGCAGTTCTTC. Encoded protein: CASSPSFGSGGGWQQFF. The whole variable domain, filled in from reference TRBV11-2 and TRBJ2-1, reads EAGVAQSPRYKIIEKRQSVAFWCNPISGHATLYWYQQILGQGPKLLIQFQNNGVVDDSQLPKDRFSAERLKGVDSTLKIQPAKLEDSAVYLCASSPSFGSGGGWQQFFGPGTRLTVL.